This T cell receptor (beta chain) was sequenced during a study of T cells in Graves' hyperthyroidism and ophthalmopathy (dated by TCRdb to the late 2010s). General notes on the study: Peripheral blood was sampled at the time of initial diagnosis, prior to any treatment. TCR V-J signatures able to tell the groups apart were searched for in a discovery cohort of 100 patients, of whom about 40 had Graves' ophthalmopathy and about 60 had stable Graves' hyperthyroidism. An independent validation cohort of 18 to 20 hyperthyroidism patients and some 15 patients who later progressed to ophthalmopathy tested prospective prediction of ophthalmopathy. The approximately 95 discovery patients were divided at random into training and test sets in a 7:3 ratio. In addition, the study compared T-cell repertoires in thyroid tissue and in blood from roughly six Graves' hyperthyroidism patients. Following sampling, methimazole starting at 30 mg daily was given to hyperthyroidism patients, and high-dose intravenous methylprednisolone was given to ophthalmopathy patients. The paper reports TCR Vbeta CDR3 sequencing of approximately 130 peripheral blood samples: 43 ophthalmopathy, 75 to 80 hyperthyroidism and approximately 17 progressor patients.

A few counts support this clonotype. Its antigen has not been determined. No base qualities exist here, and no much larger clone lies one base off it. The junction carries 9 bases between V and J, which are trimmed by 5 bases and 5 bases respectively. CDR1 and CDR2, per the germline V gene (reference sequence), are GTSNPN and SVGIG. Counted from cysteine to phenylalanine, this CDR3 has 12 amino acids. The entry retains the CDR3 DNA only, 36 bases that are in frame from base 1. TCR beta CDR3 regions were amplified from RNA transcripts. The first round of RT-PCR for the TCR CDR3 was performed with the HTBI primer set and the Qiagen OneStep RT-PCR kit. Libraries were constructed in a second round of multiplex PCR, after which size selection and purification were carried out. Libraries were sequenced paired-end with 100 bp reads on an Illumina HiSeq2000. The authors' pipeline ran thus. SOAPnuke was used to process the raw data, throwing out any read that contained adapters or uncalled bases, had a mean Phred below 15, or lacked an exact constant-primer or identifier match. High-quality paired reads were merged with COPE v1.2.5, and unique nucleotide sequences were defined as clonotypes. Clonotypes were aligned to IMGT TRBV, TRBD and TRBJ reference segments using MiTCR v1.1. The analysis was restricted to V-J combinations with a frequency above 0.0001, which together covered approximately 99% of the repertoires. A TCS score was defined as the ratio between F50 (clonal expansion) and ExV (chaos), using BLOSUM62-based TCRdist between CDR3 peptides within each V-J. Welch's t-statistics and random forest reduced just over 500 V-J features to 13, which were used in a naive Bayes classifier (R e1071). TCRdb's own reprocessing of the public reads used fastp at Q25 and MiXCR and kept productive beta chains. Rows with one shared CDR3 protein collapse into an entry with the most common genes and DNA. In this record, the V and J calls reflect TCRdb's handling and not the investigators' own analysis. The sample table holds some 570,000 distinct CDR3 sequences, of which more than 13% were seen once. Clones ranked in the top ten supply approximately 6.4% of the sample.

Overall study results and their limits: A model built on a 13 V-J signature distinguished ophthalmopathy from stable hyperthyroidism, reaching roughly 88% sensitivity and about 81% specificity in cross-validation and 80%/75% in testing. No statistical method was used to fix the sample size in advance, and group allocation was not hidden from the investigators. Most expanded thyroid clonotypes (frequency above 0.001) were also found in blood, which suggests that blood repertoires may mirror thyroid immune responses. In validation, progression to ophthalmopathy was predicted by the model with roughly 69% sensitivity and roughly 72% specificity, a median of roughly 6 months before onset.

Ophthalmopathy patients had moderately to severely active disease, with a Clinical Activity Score of 3 or more, a NOSPECS grade of 4 or more, and a disease duration of less than 3 months. Exclusion was applied to patients with uncontrolled infections, other autoimmune diseases, pregnancy or lactation. Diagnoses were based on clinical symptoms, serum thyroxine and TRAb, thyroid ultrasound and orbital computed tomography. Ficoll-Paque density gradient centrifugation was used to isolate PBMCs from about 9 ml of fresh peripheral blood. Trizol reagent was used to extract total RNA, and RNA quality was then checked on an Agilent 2100 Bioanalyzer.

The sequence derives from a woman aged 18-29 years with Graves' ophthalmopathy. The chain is made from TRBV30 and TRBJ2-2, with the D gene not confidently named. What was sequenced was blood. This receptor carries the CDR3 CAWVGRTGELFF. The DNA sequence is TGTGCCTGGGTCGGTAGGACCGGGGAGCTGTTTTTT.